Presented here are 30 T cell receptor beta chains from one specimen sequenced in a study of CXCR3-negative and CXCR3-positive naive CD8 T cells. Study-level points and caveats: When CXCR3-positive naive cells were set against CXCR3-negative naive cells, the former had more hydrophobic TRB CDR3s.

TRB cDNA libraries were made by UMI-labeled 5' RACE. TCRdb reworked the 5' RACE reads into one entry per CDR3 protein, no DNA. This table holds about 98,000 distinct CDR3 sequences. The antigens for these receptors are not known. Specimen: naive CXCR3+ CD8+ T cells from blood. Subset denoted: CD45RO-CCR7+CD27+CD95- naive CD8+ T cells expressing CXCR3 (TNR3+). Every receptor here comes from a human donor in good health. Some clones in this sample may be carry-over from other donors' samples.

This CDR3 reads CASSSQGFNEQFF. This rearrangement joins TRBV12-3 or TRBV12-4 to TRBJ2-1; there is no DNA to check the TCRdb D call of TRBD1. This CDR3 region has 13 residues.

This sequence joins TRBV29-1 and TRBJ2-7; TCRdb's D call, TRBD2, is unchecked because there is no DNA. Germline V gene sequence: CDR1 SQVTM, CDR2 ANQGSEA. CDR3 length: 16 amino acids. CDR3 sequence reads: CSVEGLAGGRIYEQYF.

This CDR3 is CASSLPGGLVAFF. This chain joins TRBV14 and TRBJ1-1. Germline V lookup: CDR1 SGHDN, CDR2 FVKESK. The length of the CDR3 is 13 residues.

This sequence joins TRBV6-2 or TRBV6-3 and TRBJ2-7; TCRdb lists TRBD1, though no DNA is available to test this call. The CDR3 consists of 15 residues. Germline CDR1 reads MNHEY; CDR2 reads SVGEGT. This CDR3 reads CASSYSSRGYYEQYF.

The CDR3 spells CASSGTGARNTGELFF. The rearrangement uses TRBV9 and TRBJ2-2; TCRdb selects TRBD1, and the lack of DNA leaves this call unchecked. The CDR3 has 16 residues. Germline V CDR1 and CDR2: SGDLS, YYNGEE. Using reference TRBV9 and TRBJ2-2 for the parts outside the CDR3, the full variable domain is DSGVTQTPKHLITATGQRVTLRCSPRSGDLSVYWYQQSLDQGLQFLIQYYNGEERAKGNILERFSAQQFPDLHSELNLSSLELGDSALYFCASSGTGARNTGELFFGEGSRLTVL.

The chain recombines TRBV5-6 with TRBJ2-1. From germline, CDR1 is SGHDT and CDR2 YYEEEE. This CDR3 region has 13 residues. CDR3 residues: CASSITTSNEQFF.

This chain joins TRBV9 and TRBJ2-4; TCRdb outputs TRBD2, but without DNA this stays unchecked. The CDR3 has 17 residues. Germline V gene sequence: CDR1 SGDLS, CDR2 YYNGEE. The CDR3 sequence: CASSVGLAGIAKNIQYF.

CDR3 protein: CASSFSASTSTDTQYF. V is TRBV28 and J is TRBJ2-3. The germline CDR1 and CDR2 sequences are MDHEN and SYDVKM. This CDR3 comprises 16 residues.

This chain links TRBV20-1 with TRBJ2-7; the TCRdb D gene call, TRBD1, has no DNA to confirm it. Germline values: CDR1 DFQATT, CDR2 SNEGSKA (reference sequence). This CDR3 is 16 amino acids long. Here the CDR3 reads CSARDWGQGGTYEQYF.

The gene calls are TRBV10-1 and TRBJ1-1. The CDR3 spans 14 residues. CDR1 is WNHNN and CDR2 is SYGVQD in the germline V gene (reference sequence). The CDR3 region is CASSDRTPNTEAFF.

The chain has TRBV10-3 and TRBJ2-2; the D call from TCRdb, TRBD1, cannot be confirmed without DNA. The CDR3 is made up of 16 amino acids. The germline gives CDR1 ENHRY, CDR2 SYGVKD. CDR3 sequence reads: CAISEGGEKEAGELFF.

The gene calls are TRBV9 and TRBJ1-2. Germline CDR1 is SGDLS and CDR2 is YYNGEE. This CDR3 is 14 amino acids long. The chain's CDR3 is CASSGEAGPYGYTF.

The V call is TRBV7-8, the J call TRBJ2-3; the D call from TCRdb, TRBD2, cannot be confirmed without DNA. CDR1 and CDR2 (germline): SGHVS, FQNEAQ. The CDR3 has 15 amino acids. The CDR3 spells CASSLGLVATDTQYF.

This chain connects TRBV29-1 to TRBJ2-7; checking the TCRdb D call of TRBD2 is not possible without DNA. The CDR3 has 14 residues. Germline-derived CDR1 and CDR2 are SQVTM and ANQGSEA. The CDR3 sequence: CSVANSGRSYEQYF.

The chain carries TRBV4-2 and TRBJ1-1. The germline gives CDR1 LGHNA, CDR2 YNFKEQ. This CDR3 comprises 15 residues. CDR3: CASSPGAQMNTEAFF.

This sequence joins TRBV6-5 and TRBJ2-5; TCRdb's assignment of TRBD1 cannot be checked, as there is no DNA. CDR3 length: 16 residues. Germline CDR1 reads MNHEY; CDR2 reads SVGAGI. The chain's CDR3 is CASSYTGDRGQETQYF.

V is TRBV12-3 or TRBV12-4 and J is TRBJ1-6. The CDR3 sequence is 14 residues long. CDR3 residues: CASSHDTHDSPLHF.

This sequence joins TRBV20-1 and TRBJ1-1. Germline V lookup: CDR1 DFQATT, CDR2 SNEGSKA (reference sequence). This CDR3 spans 13 amino acids. The CDR3 loop is CSARERVEPEAFF.

The chain has TRBV15 and TRBJ2-5. Per germline, CDR1 LNHNV and CDR2 YYDKDF (reference sequence). This CDR3 is 13 amino acids long. This chain's CDR3 is CATSVGDQETQYF.

V is TRBV23-1 and J is TRBJ2-7; as DNA is missing, the TRBD1 call by TCRdb cannot be tested. TRBV23-1 is known as an ORF, though its function is uncertain. The CDR3 is made up of 14 amino acids. The CDR3 region is CASSLRQVDQKQYF.

The chain links TRBV7-9 to TRBJ2-1; lacking DNA, the TRBD2 call made by TCRdb goes unchecked. Germline V gives CDR1 SEHNR, CDR2 FQNEAQ (reference sequence). The CDR3 is made up of 15 amino acids. The CDR3 sequence is CASSLAWRESNEQFF.

The chain carries TRBV3-1 and TRBJ2-7; TCRdb picks TRBD2, but there is no DNA to check that call. This CDR3 has 19 residues. The V gene's germline CDR1 is LGHDT and CDR2 YNNKEL (reference sequence). CDR3 residues: CASSQDQNWASGGYYEQYF.

J is TRBJ2-7 and V is TRBV3-1. There are 13 residues in the CDR3. Germline assignment: CDR1 LGHDT and CDR2 YNNKEL (reference sequence). CDR3 sequence reads: CASSPGPGYEQYF.

This chain joins TRBV7-6 and TRBJ2-1. Germline values: CDR1 SGHVS, CDR2 FNYEAQ. The CDR3 consists of 16 residues. This chain's CDR3 is CASSLAQGEPYNEQFF.

This chain links TRBV7-6 with TRBJ2-3; TCRdb lists TRBD1, though no DNA is available to test this call. The germline V gene has CDR1 SGHVS and CDR2 FNYEAQ. This CDR3 comprises 14 residues. The CDR3 spells CASSSDRGTDTQYF. Full variable domain (outside the CDR3, taken from reference TRBV7-6 and TRBJ2-3): GAGVSQSPRYKVTKRGQDVALRCDPISGHVSLYWYRQALGQGPEFLTYFNYEAQQDKSGLPNDRFSAERPEGSISTLTIQRTEQRDSAMYRCASSSDRGTDTQYFGPGTRLTVL.

The chain recombines TRBV23-1 with TRBJ1-5. TRBV23-1 is an ORF, with its function uncertain. This CDR3 spans 11 amino acids. The CDR3 reads CASRSVQPQHF.

The chain links TRBV7-2 to TRBJ2-3; TCRdb reports TRBD1, a call that lacks DNA to check it against. This CDR3 is 14 amino acids long. Germline V gene sequence: CDR1 SGHTA, CDR2 FQGNSA. Here the CDR3 reads CASSTLGVPDTQYF. The whole variable domain, filled in from reference TRBV7-2 and TRBJ2-3, reads GAGVSQSPSNKVTEKGKDVELRCDPISGHTALYWYRQSLGQGLEFLIYFQGNSAPDKSGLPSDRFSAERTGGSVSTLTIQRTQQEDSAVYLCASSTLGVPDTQYFGPGTRLTVL.

The rearrangement joins TRBV7-6 to TRBJ2-2. Germline V gives CDR1 SGHVS, CDR2 FNYEAQ. The length of the CDR3 is 13 residues. The CDR3 loop is CASSLSVTGELFF.

The rearrangement uses TRBV7-2 and TRBJ2-3. This CDR3 is 12 amino acids long. The germline V gene encodes CDR1 SGHTA and CDR2 FQGNSA. The CDR3 reads CASSLYPDTQYF. The full variable domain, with the rest looked up from reference TRBV7-2 and TRBJ2-3, is GAGVSQSPSNKVTEKGKDVELRCDPISGHTALYWYRQSLGQGLEFLIYFQGNSAPDKSGLPSDRFSAERTGGSVSTLTIQRTQQEDSAVYLCASSLYPDTQYFGPGTRLTVL.

The chain uses TRBV20-1 and TRBJ2-7; the D call from TCRdb, TRBD2, cannot be confirmed without DNA. There are 15 residues in the CDR3. The V gene's germline CDR1 is DFQATT and CDR2 SNEGSKA (reference sequence). The CDR3 sequence is CSAYSRTSGRWEQYF.